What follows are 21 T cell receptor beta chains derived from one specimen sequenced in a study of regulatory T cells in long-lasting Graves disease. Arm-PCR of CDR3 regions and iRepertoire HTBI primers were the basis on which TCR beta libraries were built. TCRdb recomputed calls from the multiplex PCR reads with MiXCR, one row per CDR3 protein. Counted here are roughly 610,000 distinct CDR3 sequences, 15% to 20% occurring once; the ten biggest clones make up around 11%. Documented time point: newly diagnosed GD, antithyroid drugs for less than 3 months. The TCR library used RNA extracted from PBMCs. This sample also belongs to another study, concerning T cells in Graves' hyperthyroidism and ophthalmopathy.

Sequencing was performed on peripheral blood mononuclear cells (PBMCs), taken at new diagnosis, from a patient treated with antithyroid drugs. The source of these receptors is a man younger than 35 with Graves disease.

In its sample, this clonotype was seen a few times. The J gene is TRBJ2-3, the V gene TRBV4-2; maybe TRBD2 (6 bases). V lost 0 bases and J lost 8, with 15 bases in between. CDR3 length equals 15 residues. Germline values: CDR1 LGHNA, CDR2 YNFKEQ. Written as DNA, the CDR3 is TGTGCCAGCAGCCAAGATAAAACTTTCGGGGGTACGCAGTATTTT. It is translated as CASSQDKTFGGTQYF.

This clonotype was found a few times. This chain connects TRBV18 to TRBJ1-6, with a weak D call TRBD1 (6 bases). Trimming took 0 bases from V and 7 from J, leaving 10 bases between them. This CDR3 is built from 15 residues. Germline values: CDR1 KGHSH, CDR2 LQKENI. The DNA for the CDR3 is TGTGCCAGCTCACCACCGTGGAGGGGGAATTCACCCCTCCACTTT. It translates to CASSPPWRGNSPLHF. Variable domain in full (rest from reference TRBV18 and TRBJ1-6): NAGVMQNPRHLVRRRGQEARLRCSPMKGHSHVYWYRQLPEEGLKFMVYLQKENIIDESGMPKERFSAEFPKEGPSILRIQQVVRGDSAAYFCASSPPWRGNSPLHFGNGTRLTVT.

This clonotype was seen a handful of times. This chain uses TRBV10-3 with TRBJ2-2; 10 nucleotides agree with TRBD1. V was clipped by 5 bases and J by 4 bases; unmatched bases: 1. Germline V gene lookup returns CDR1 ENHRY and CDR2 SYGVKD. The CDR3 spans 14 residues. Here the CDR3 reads CAISRTGGTGELFF. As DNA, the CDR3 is TGTGCCATCAGTCGGACAGGGGGCACCGGGGAGCTGTTTTTT.

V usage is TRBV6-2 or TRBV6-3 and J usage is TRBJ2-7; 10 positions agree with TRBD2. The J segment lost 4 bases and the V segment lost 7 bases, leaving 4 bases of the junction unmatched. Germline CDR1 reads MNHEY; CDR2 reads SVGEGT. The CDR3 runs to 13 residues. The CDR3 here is CASKPSGSYEQYF. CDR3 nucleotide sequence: TGTGCCAGCAAGCCTAGCGGGAGTTACGAGCAGTACTTC.

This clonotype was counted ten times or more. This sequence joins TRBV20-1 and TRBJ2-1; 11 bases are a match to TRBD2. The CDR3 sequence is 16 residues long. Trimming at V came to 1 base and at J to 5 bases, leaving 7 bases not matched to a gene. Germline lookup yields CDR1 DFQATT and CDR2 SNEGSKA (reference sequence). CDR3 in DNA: TGCAGTGCTAGAGGTAACCTAGCGGGAGGTGACAATGAGCAGTTCTTC. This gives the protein CSARGNLAGGDNEQFF.

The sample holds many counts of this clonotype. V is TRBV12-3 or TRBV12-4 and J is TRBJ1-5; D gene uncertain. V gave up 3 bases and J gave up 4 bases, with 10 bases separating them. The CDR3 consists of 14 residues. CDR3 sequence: CASSFGLSNQPQHF. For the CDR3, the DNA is TGTGCCAGCAGTTTCGGCTTATCAAATCAGCCCCAGCATTTT.

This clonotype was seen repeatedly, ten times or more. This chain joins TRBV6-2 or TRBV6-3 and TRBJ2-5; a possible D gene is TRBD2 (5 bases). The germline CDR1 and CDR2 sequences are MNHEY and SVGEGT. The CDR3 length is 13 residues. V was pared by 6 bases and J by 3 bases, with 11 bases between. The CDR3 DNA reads TGTGCCAGCAGGCGGACCGGGGAAGAGACCCAGTACTTC. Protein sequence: CASRRTGEETQYF.

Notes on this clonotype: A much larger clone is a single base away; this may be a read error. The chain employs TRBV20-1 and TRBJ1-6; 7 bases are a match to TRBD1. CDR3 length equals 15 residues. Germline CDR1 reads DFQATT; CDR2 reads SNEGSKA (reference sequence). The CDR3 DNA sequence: TGCAGTGCTGGAGATCTCAGACAGGGCTCTTCACCCCTCCACTTT. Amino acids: CSAGDLRQGSSPLHF.

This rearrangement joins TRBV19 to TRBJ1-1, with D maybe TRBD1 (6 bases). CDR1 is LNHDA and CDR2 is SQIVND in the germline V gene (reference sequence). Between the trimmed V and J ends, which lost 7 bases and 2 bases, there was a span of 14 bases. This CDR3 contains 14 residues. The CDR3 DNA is TGTGCCAGTACCATGGACAGACGAAACACTGAAGCTTTCTTT. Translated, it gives CASTMDRRNTEAFF.

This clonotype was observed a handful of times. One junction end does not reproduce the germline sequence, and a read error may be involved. CDR3 amino acids: CAGSFYSGEYNEQFF. CDR3 coding DNA: TGCGCCGGCAGCTTTTATTCGGGAGAGTACAATGAGCAGTTCTTC. The chain is built from TRBV5-1 and TRBJ2-1; D perhaps matches TRBD2 (6 bases). Per germline, CDR1 SGHRS and CDR2 YFSETQ. This CDR3 spans 15 amino acids.

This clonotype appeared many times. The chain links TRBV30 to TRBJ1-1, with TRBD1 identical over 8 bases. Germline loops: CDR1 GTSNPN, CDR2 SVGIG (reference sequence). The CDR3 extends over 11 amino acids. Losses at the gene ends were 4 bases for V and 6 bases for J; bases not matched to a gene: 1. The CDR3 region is CAWTGGPEAFF. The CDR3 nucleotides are TGTGCCTGGACAGGGGGCCCTGAAGCTTTCTTT.

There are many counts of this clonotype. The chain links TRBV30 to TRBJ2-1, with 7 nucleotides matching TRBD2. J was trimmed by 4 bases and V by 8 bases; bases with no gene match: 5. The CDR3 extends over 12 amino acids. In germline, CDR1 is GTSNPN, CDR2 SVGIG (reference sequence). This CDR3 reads CARLGGYNEQFF. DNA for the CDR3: TGTGCCCGTCTCGGGGGGTACAATGAGCAGTTCTTC.

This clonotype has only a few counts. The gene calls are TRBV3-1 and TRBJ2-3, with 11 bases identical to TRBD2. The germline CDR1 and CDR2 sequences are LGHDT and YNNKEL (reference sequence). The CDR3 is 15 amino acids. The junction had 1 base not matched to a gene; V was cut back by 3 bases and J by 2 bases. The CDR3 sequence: CASSQTSGVTDTQYF. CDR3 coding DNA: TGTGCCAGCAGCCAGACTAGCGGGGTCACAGATACGCAGTATTTT.

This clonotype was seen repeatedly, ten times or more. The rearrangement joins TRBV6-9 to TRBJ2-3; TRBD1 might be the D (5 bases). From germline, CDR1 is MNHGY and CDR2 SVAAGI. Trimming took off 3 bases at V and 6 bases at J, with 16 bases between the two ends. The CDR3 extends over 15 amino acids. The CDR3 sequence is CASSYQAPQGDTQYF. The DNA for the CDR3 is TGTGCCAGCAGTTACCAGGCGCCCCAGGGCGATACGCAGTATTTT.

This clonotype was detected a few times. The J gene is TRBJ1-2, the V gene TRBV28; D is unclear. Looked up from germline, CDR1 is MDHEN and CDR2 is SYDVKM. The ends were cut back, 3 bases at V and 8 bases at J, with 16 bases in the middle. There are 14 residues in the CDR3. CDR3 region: CASSLGHRAKGYTF. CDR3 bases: TGTGCCAGCAGTTTGGGCCATCGGGCCAAGGGCTACACCTTC.

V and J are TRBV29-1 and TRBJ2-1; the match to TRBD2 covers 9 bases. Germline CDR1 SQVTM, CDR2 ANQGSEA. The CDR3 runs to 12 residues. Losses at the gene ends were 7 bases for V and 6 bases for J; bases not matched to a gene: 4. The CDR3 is CSAHSGSNEQFF. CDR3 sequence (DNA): TGCAGCGCCCATAGCGGGAGCAATGAGCAGTTCTTC.

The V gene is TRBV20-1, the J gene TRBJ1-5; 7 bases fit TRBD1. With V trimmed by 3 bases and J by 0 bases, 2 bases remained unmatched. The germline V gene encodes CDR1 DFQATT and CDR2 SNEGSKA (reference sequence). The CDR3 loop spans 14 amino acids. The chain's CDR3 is CSARGQSSNQPQHF. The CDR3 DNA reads TGCAGTGCTAGGGGACAGAGTAGCAATCAGCCCCAGCATTTT.

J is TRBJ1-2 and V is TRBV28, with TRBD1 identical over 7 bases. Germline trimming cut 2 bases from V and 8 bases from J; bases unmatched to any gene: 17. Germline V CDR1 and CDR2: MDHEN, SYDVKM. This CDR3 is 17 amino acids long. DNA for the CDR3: TGTGCCAGCAGTTTACCGGACAGGATCCCCGTTTCAGGAGGCTACACCTTC. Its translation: CASSLPDRIPVSGGYTF.

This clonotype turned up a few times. CDR3 sequence: CASTPSGRSGGDTQYF. The CDR3 bases are TGTGCCAGCACCCCTAGCGGGAGGTCCGGGGGGGATACGCAGTATTTT. The V and J genes are TRBV2 and TRBJ2-3; 11 positions match TRBD2. Per germline, CDR1 SNHLY and CDR2 FYNNEI. The J segment lost 6 bases and the V segment lost 7 bases, leaving 12 bases of the junction unmatched. The CDR3 sequence is 16 residues long.

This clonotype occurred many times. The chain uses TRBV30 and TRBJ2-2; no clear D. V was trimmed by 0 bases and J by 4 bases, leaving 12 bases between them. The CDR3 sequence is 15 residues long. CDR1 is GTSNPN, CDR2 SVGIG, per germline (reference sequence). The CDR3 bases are TGTGCCTGGAGTGTAATTACCAAGACCACCGGGGAGCTGTTTTTT. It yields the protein CAWSVITKTTGELFF. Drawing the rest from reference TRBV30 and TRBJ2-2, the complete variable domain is SQTIHQWPATLVQPVGSPLSLECTVEGTSNPNLYWYRQAAGRGLQLLFYSVGIGQISSEVPQNLSASRPQDRQFILSSKKLLLSDSGFYLCAWSVITKTTGELFFGEGSRLTVL.

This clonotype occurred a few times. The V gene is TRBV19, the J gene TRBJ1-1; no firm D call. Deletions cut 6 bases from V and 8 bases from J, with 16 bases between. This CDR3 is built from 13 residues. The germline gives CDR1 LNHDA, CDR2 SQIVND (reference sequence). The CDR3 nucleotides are TGTGCCAGTAGGTCGACACGAATGGGAGAAGCTTTCTTT. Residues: CASRSTRMGEAFF.